This T cell receptor beta chain was recovered during a study of T-cell reconstitution after alpha-beta-depleted transplantation in children. With respect to this clonotype: No antigen is known for it.

The V end was cut by 3 bases, the J end by 2 bases, with 21 bases between. The CDR3 loop spans 18 amino acids. Germline V gene lookup returns CDR1 LNHDA and CDR2 SQIVND (reference sequence). Library preparation (for TCRbeta) was performed with unique molecular identifiers. TCRdb fed the PCR reads into MiXCR, producing one record per CDR3 protein. The sample has about a million distinct CDR3 sequences, about 29% seen once; the top ten hold 28%. Study conclusions and caveats: It was reported that alpha-beta T cells came from several hundred expanded graft clones (about two months after transplant). Day-60 TCRbeta diversity that was high in some patients was derived from surviving recipient T cells and thymic progenitors.

Sequences were derived from PBMCs, mostly from graft donor cells, sampled 360 days after TCRalphabeta/CD19-depleted stem cell transplant. The V call is TRBV19, the J call TRBJ2-3; possible D gene TRBD1, 5 bases. This clonotype was obtained from a boy less than two years old who had a stem cell transplant for SCID, so the T cells may come from the graft donor. The CDR3 loop reads CASSMIRTGWSYTDTQYF. The CDR3 region has the DNA TGTGCCAGTAGTATGATTCGAACAGGCTGGAGCTACACAGATACGCAGTATTTT.